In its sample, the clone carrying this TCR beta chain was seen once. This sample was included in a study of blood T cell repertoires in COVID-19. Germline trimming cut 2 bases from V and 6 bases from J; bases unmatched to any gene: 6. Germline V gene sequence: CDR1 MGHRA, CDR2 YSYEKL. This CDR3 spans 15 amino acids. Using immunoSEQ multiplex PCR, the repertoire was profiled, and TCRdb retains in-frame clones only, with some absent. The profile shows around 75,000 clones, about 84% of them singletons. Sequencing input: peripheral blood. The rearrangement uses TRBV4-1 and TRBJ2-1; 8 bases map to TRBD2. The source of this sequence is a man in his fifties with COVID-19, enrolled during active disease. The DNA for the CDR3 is TGCGCCAGCAGCCAACAGGAACGGGGGGGCAATGAGCAGTTCTTC. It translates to CASSQQERGGNEQFF.